These T cell receptor beta chains were read from a single sample in a study of cytomegalovirus exposure and HLA in healthy donors. Data came from immunoSEQ multiplex PCR; TCRdb stores just in-frame clones and leaves some out. The record lists 100,000 to 150,000 clones, of which the ten most abundant hold about 1.5%. Sequenced: PBMCs. The receptors originated from a middle-aged woman in good health and CMV-seropositive. The CDR3 runs from the conserved cysteine through the conserved F or W. A D gene is named only where the DNA matches it firmly.

D gene | J gene | V gene | CDR3 DNA | CDR3 protein
- | TRBJ2-1 | TRBV21-1 | TGTGCCAGCAGCAAATTGCAGGGGACCGATGAGCAGTTCTTC | CASSKLQGTDEQFF
TRBD1 | TRBJ2-7 | TRBV7-9 | TGTGCCAGCAGTTCATCCCGGGACAGGATCTCCTACGAGCAGTACTTC | CASSSSRDRISYEQYF
- | TRBJ2-7 | TRBV7-8 | TGTGCCAGCAGCTTCGGTAGTCGGCGGATCGACGAGCAGTACTTC | CASSFGSRRIDEQYF
TRBD1 | TRBJ1-1 | TRBV29-1 | TGCAGCGTTGAGTGGCAGGGGGGCACTGAAGCTTTCTTT | CSVEWQGGTEAFF
- | TRBJ1-2 | TRBV9 | TGTGCCAGCAGCGTAGAAGACAGCTATGGCTACACCTTC | CASSVEDSYGYTF
TRBD1 | TRBJ2-7 | TRBV29-1 | TGCAGCGTTTGGACAGGGCTTGAGCAGTACTTC | CSVWTGLEQYF
TRBD2 | TRBJ2-7 | TRBV5-6 | TGTGCCAGCAGCTTGGGAACGGGAGGCGAGCAGTACTTC | CASSLGTGGEQYF
- | TRBJ1-3 | TRBV28 | TGTGCCAGCCGGGAGGGAAACACCATATATTTT | CASREGNTIYF
- | TRBJ2-3 | TRBV7-2 | TGTGCCAGCAGCTTAGTCTCAGGAAGGACAGATACGCAGTATTTT | CASSLVSGRTDTQYF
TRBD2 | TRBJ2-7 | TRBV4-3 | TGCGCCAGCAGCCAAGATTGGGGGGGCTCCTACGAGCAGTACTTC | CASSQDWGGSYEQYF
TRBD1 | TRBJ1-5 | TRBV10-3 | TGTGCCATCAGACCGGGACAGGGAAGCAATCAGCCCCAGCATTTT | CAIRPGQGSNQPQHF
TRBD1 | TRBJ1-1 | TRBV10-2 | TGCGCCAGTCAACAGGGGGACACTGAAGCTTTCTTT | CASQQGDTEAFF
TRBD2 | TRBJ2-1 | TRBV2 | TGTGCCAGCAGTAATCTCCCGGTTGGGACTAAAGTCGTAAATGAGCAGTTCTTC | CASSNLPVGTKVVNEQFF
TRBD2 | TRBJ2-5 | TRBV2 | TGTGCCAGCAGCGACCCGGGGGGGGTGTTGGAGACCCAGTACTTC | CASSDPGGVLETQYF
TRBD2 | TRBJ2-7 | TRBV19 | TGTGCCAGGCGGACTAGCGGGAGAATCCATCGAGAGCAGTACTTC | CARRTSGRIHREQYF
TRBD1 | TRBJ2-5 | TRBV7-4 | TGTGCCAGCAGCTTACTTGGGGACAGGGGGCGCAAATGTCAGACCCAGTACTTC | CASSLLGDRGRKCQTQYF
- | TRBJ1-2 | TRBV5-5 | TGTGCCAGCAGCTCATTCGGGACACGATTTATCTATGGCTACACCTTC | CASSSFGTRFIYGYTF
- | TRBJ2-7 | TRBV10-3 | TGTGCCATCAGTGAGCCAGGGTTCAACTCCTACGAGCAGTACTTC | CAISEPGFNSYEQYF
TRBD1 | TRBJ2-5 | TRBV6-5 | TGTGCCAGCAGGGAAACATACGGGACAGCGGAGACCCAGTACTTC | CASRETYGTAETQYF
- | TRBJ1-3 | TRBV28 | TGTGCCAGCAGTTACAGGGTGGCTGGAAACACCATATATTTT | CASSYRVAGNTIYF
- | TRBJ2-1 | TRBV19 | TGTGCCAGTAGTCGGGAAATGGTCGCTCATGAGCAGTTCTTC | CASSREMVAHEQFF
- | TRBJ2-3 | TRBV28 | TGTGCCAGCAGTTTAGCGGCCGGGAGCGACGGGTTTGATACGCAGTATTTT | CASSLAAGSDGFDTQYF
- | TRBJ2-7 | TRBV11-3 | TGTGCCAGCAGCTTAGGAGAGCAAGGAGTTCACGAGCAGTACTTC | CASSLGEQGVHEQYF
- | TRBJ2-3 | TRBV15 | TGTGCCACCAGCAGAGATACAGTCACAGATACGCAGTATTTT | CATSRDTVTDTQYF
TRBD2 | TRBJ2-3 | TRBV5-1 | TGCGCCAGCAGTCCCGGGACTAGTTTTGGTTCCACAGATACGCAGTATTTT | CASSPGTSFGSTDTQYF
TRBD2 | TRBJ2-7 | TRBV7-9 | TGTGCCAGCAGCACTAGCGGGACTAGCTACGAGCAGTACTTC | CASSTSGTSYEQYF
TRBD2 | TRBJ2-2 | TRBV28 | TGTGCCAGCATTGGGCTAGCGGGACCCACCGGGGAGCTGTTTTTT | CASIGLAGPTGELFF
TRBD2 | TRBJ2-1 | TRBV11-3 | TGTGCCAGCAGCCCAAGCGGGGGGATTTACAATGAGCAGTTCTTC | CASSPSGGIYNEQFF
- | TRBJ1-3 | TRBV9 | TGTGCCAGCAGCGTAGGAAGGGAGCGGAACACCATATATTTT | CASSVGRERNTIYF
- | TRBJ1-1 | TRBV28 | TGTGCCAGCCTCGGGAACACTGAAGCTTTCTTT | CASLGNTEAFF
- | TRBJ2-6 | TRBV19 | TGTGCCAGCGCAGGGGCTGGGGCCAACGTCCTGACTTTC | CASAGAGANVLTF
TRBD2 | TRBJ2-7 | TRBV7-3 | TGTGCCAGCAGCCCCGGGACTATTCTCGAGCAGTACTTC | CASSPGTILEQYF
TRBD2 | TRBJ2-3 | TRBV5-1 | TGCGCCAGCAGCCTAAGCACCACTAGCGGGAGGACCCCAGATACGCAGTATTTT | CASSLSTTSGRTPDTQYF
- | TRBJ2-7 | TRBV6-6 | TGTGCCAGCAGTCTTGAACTAAACTCCTACGAGCAGTACTTC | CASSLELNSYEQYF
- | TRBJ1-1 | TRBV6-6 | TGTGCCAGCAGCCGAGGACACGCTGAAGCTTTCTTT | CASSRGHAEAFF
- | TRBJ2-5 | TRBV2 | TGTGCCAGCAGTGAGGATGCAGGGGGGTTAGAGACCCAGTACTTC | CASSEDAGGLETQYF
TRBD2 | TRBJ2-3 | TRBV28 | TGTGCCAGCAGTCAGGGACTAGCGGGAGGGGATGGCACAGATACGCAGTATTTT | CASSQGLAGGDGTDTQYF
- | TRBJ2-7 | TRBV2 | TGTGCCAGCCGACTAGAGATCGAGCAGTACTTC | CASRLEIEQYF
TRBD2 | TRBJ2-1 | TRBV19 | TGTGCCAGTGGGGGGACTAGCGGGAGATTGGGGAATGAGCAGTTCTTC | CASGGTSGRLGNEQFF
- | TRBJ1-1 | TRBV10-2 | TGCGCCAGCAGTGCACAGCGGGCGGTCACTGAAGCTTTCTTT | CASSAQRAVTEAFF
TRBD1 | TRBJ1-2 | TRBV30 | TGTGCCTGGACCCGACTGCGGACAGGTTATTATGGCTACACCTTC | CAWTRLRTGYYGYTF